Presented here are 28 T cell receptor beta chains from one specimen sequenced in a study of blood T cell repertoires in COVID-19. Assay used: immunoSEQ multiplex PCR; TCRdb lists only in-frame clones, some missing. The sample has approximately 270,000 clones; about nine tenths are singletons. What was sequenced was PBMCs or T cells enriched from blood (not recorded which). The receptors originated from a man aged 40-50 years who had recovered from COVID-19.

The chain carries TRBV3-1 (or the pseudogene TRBV3-2) and TRBJ2-3; 9 positions agree with TRBD2. The CDR3 runs 17 residues. V lost 4 bases to trimming and J lost 2 bases; unmatched junction nucleotides: 10. Per the germline V gene, CDR1 is LGHDT and CDR2 is YNNKEL (reference sequence). The CDR3 is CASSRDIAGVNTDTQYF. CDR3 in DNA: TGTGCCAGCAGCCGAGATATAGCGGGGGTTAACACAGATACGCAGTATTTT.

The rearrangement links TRBV28 to TRBJ2-1, with TRBD2 identical over 10 bases. This CDR3 has 15 amino acids. V shed 4 bases, J shed 5 bases, and the junction held 5 bases outside the gene matches. Germline values: CDR1 MDHEN, CDR2 SYDVKM. The chain's CDR3 is CASSSLAGVDNEQFF. The CDR3 nucleotides read TGTGCCAGCAGTTCCCTAGCGGGGGTAGACAATGAGCAGTTCTTC.

CDR3 coding DNA: TGTGCCAGTAGTATCAGTCTAGCGGGGGCGGAGACCCAGTACTTC. It specifies CASSISLAGAETQYF. The chain has TRBV19 and TRBJ2-5; 10 bases align to TRBD2. The CDR3 spans 15 residues. Germline trimming cut 3 bases from V and 5 bases from J; bases unmatched to any gene: 6. Germline CDR1 is LNHDA and CDR2 is SQIVND (reference sequence).

This chain uses TRBV6-5 with TRBJ1-1; possible D gene TRBD1, 5 bases. Germline V gene data show CDR1 as MNHEY and CDR2 as SVGAGI. Trimming took off 11 bases at V and 4 bases at J, with 14 bases between the two ends. This CDR3 is 12 amino acids long. In DNA, the CDR3 is TGTGCCTCCCGAAGCAGGGTCACTGAAGCTTTCTTT. Protein sequence: CASRSRVTEAFF.

V is TRBV18 and J is TRBJ1-1; possibly TRBD1 for D (6 bases). The CDR3 spans 13 residues. V lost 1 base, J lost 3 bases, and 6 bases lay in between. Per the germline V gene, CDR1 is KGHSH and CDR2 is LQKENI. The CDR3 DNA reads as TGTGCCAGCTCACCACGGACAGACACTGAAGCTTTCTTT. It specifies CASSPRTDTEAFF.

The count of this clone is one. V is TRBV27 and J is TRBJ1-6; 10 bases fit TRBD1. V was clipped by 2 bases and J by 9 bases; unmatched bases: 13. Germline V gene lookup returns CDR1 MNHEY and CDR2 SMNVEV (reference sequence). This CDR3 comprises 18 residues. The CDR3 is CASSLERQGATVGSPLHF. The CDR3 region has the DNA TGTGCCAGCAGTTTAGAGAGACAGGGGGCGACGGTCGGTTCACCCCTCCACTTT.

This clone was detected a few times. This sequence joins TRBV10-1 and TRBJ1-6, with D uncertain. Germline V CDR1 and CDR2: WNHNN, SYGVQD (reference sequence). The CDR3 totals 14 residues. Deletions cut 7 bases from V and 10 bases from J, with 17 bases between. The CDR3 DNA sequence: TGCGCCAGCATGGTGATAATGAGAGGATCACCCCTCCACTTT. Translated: CASMVIMRGSPLHF.

V and J are TRBV4-2 and TRBJ2-3; D is uncertain. With 0 bases removed from V and 0 bases from J, the gap between germline ends came to 10 bases. The CDR3 totals 16 residues. Germline V gene lookup returns CDR1 LGHNA and CDR2 YNFKEQ. The DNA of the CDR3 is TGTGCCAGCAGCCAAGATGCTGACGGGAGCACAGATACGCAGTATTTT. As protein: CASSQDADGSTDTQYF.

The chain has TRBV4-3 and TRBJ2-1, with TRBD2 matching over 9 bases. This CDR3 comprises 17 residues. Germline CDR1 LGHNA, CDR2 YSLEER. The junction had 7 bases not matched to a gene; V was cut back by 4 bases and J by 0 bases. The CDR3 nucleotides read TGCGCCAGCAGCCCGGGGCGGGGGGGGTCCTCCTACAATGAGCAGTTCTTC. Its protein product is CASSPGRGGSSYNEQFF.

This clone has a single count. Written as DNA, the CDR3 is TGTGCCAGCAGCTCACTAGCGGGACAATACAATGAGCAGTTCTTC. Its translation is CASSSLAGQYNEQFF. The rearrangement links TRBV11-3 to TRBJ2-1, with 10 bases identical to TRBD2. The V gene's germline CDR1 is SGHNT and CDR2 YENEEA. The CDR3 runs to 15 residues. Unmatched junction bases numbered 4, after V lost 4 bases and J lost 4 bases.

This clone was recorded only once. The chain combines TRBV5-1 with TRBJ2-1, with 7 positions matching TRBD2. The germline gives CDR1 SGHRS, CDR2 YFSETQ. V was pared by 7 bases and J by 3 bases, with 10 bases of the junction left unmatched. The CDR3 has 15 residues. The CDR3 sequence is CASSLMGGDYNEQFF. DNA of the CDR3: TGCGCCAGCTCTCTCATGGGAGGGGACTACAATGAGCAGTTCTTC. The variable domain in full, completed from reference TRBV5-1 and TRBJ2-1, reads KAGVTQTPRYLIKTRGQQVTLSCSPISGHRSVSWYQQTPGQGLQFLFEYFSETQRNKGNFPGRFSGRQFSNSRSEMNVSTLELGDSALYLCASSLMGGDYNEQFFGPGTRLTVL.

This clone was counted a single time. This rearrangement joins TRBV2 to TRBJ2-5; 8 bases align to TRBD2. CDR3 size: 14 residues. Germline-derived CDR1 and CDR2 are SNHLY and FYNNEI. The J segment lost 2 bases and the V segment lost 3 bases, leaving 2 bases of the junction unmatched. This CDR3 reads CASSETSVQETQYF. CDR3 in DNA: TGTGCCAGCAGTGAGACTAGCGTACAAGAGACCCAGTACTTC. Full variable domain (outside the CDR3, taken from reference TRBV2 and TRBJ2-5): EPEVTQTPSHQVTQMGQEVILRCVPISNHLYFYWYRQILGQKVEFLVSFYNNEISEKSEIFDDQFSVERPDGSNFTLKIRSTKLEDSAMYFCASSETSVQETQYFGPGTRLLVL.

V and J are TRBV27 and TRBJ2-2; D call uncertain. Deletions cut 2 bases from V and 4 bases from J, with 5 bases between. The CDR3 runs 13 residues. The germline V gene has CDR1 MNHEY and CDR2 SMNVEV (reference sequence). CDR3 DNA: TGTGCCAGCAGTTTAGTGAGCACCGGGGAGCTGTTTTTT. It specifies CASSLVSTGELFF.

V and J are TRBV19 and TRBJ1-5; D gene uncertain. V lost 1 base and J lost 0, with 7 bases in between. This CDR3 comprises 15 residues. The V gene's germline CDR1 is LNHDA and CDR2 SQIVND (reference sequence). CDR3 nucleotide sequence: TGTGCCAGTAGTATAGTACAGAGTAGCAATCAGCCCCAGCATTTT. Its translation: CASSIVQSSNQPQHF.

This chain joins TRBV4-1 and TRBJ2-2, with 11 bases that match TRBD1. Germline V gene sequence: CDR1 MGHRA, CDR2 YSYEKL. The ends lost 6 bases at V and 5 bases at J; junction bases unmatched: 5. The CDR3 is 15 amino acids. Here the CDR3 DNA reads TGCGCCAGCAGTACGGGACAGGGGGATACCGGGGAGCTGTTTTTT. As protein: CASSTGQGDTGELFF.

This clone has just one count. This chain uses TRBV30 with TRBJ1-5, with D maybe TRBD1 (5 bases). The CDR3 is made up of 13 amino acids. V was trimmed by 3 bases and J by 5 bases, leaving 11 bases between them. Germline CDR1 GTSNPN, CDR2 SVGIG (reference sequence). For the CDR3, the DNA is TGTGCCTGGAGCACACAGGAGTATCAGCCCCAGCATTTT. Protein sequence: CAWSTQEYQPQHF.

The chain couples TRBV4-1 to TRBJ1-1, with a tentative D call TRBD1 (6 bases). The V and J ends lost 4 bases and 4 bases respectively, with 16 bases between them. Germline values: CDR1 MGHRA, CDR2 YSYEKL. The CDR3 totals 15 residues. CDR3 nucleotide sequence: TGCGCCAGCAGCCGCGCCCCAGGGGACGGCACTGAAGCTTTCTTT. Its protein is CASSRAPGDGTEAFF.

This chain connects TRBV27 to TRBJ2-1; 12 bases line up with TRBD2. The CDR3 has 16 amino acids. Germline CDR1 reads MNHEY; CDR2 reads SMNVEV (reference sequence). Trimming at V came to 8 bases and at J to 6 bases, leaving 11 bases not matched to a gene. As DNA, the CDR3 is TGTGCCAGCCGGAACCTCGGACTAGCGGGAAGCAATGAGCAGTTCTTC. Translating it yields CASRNLGLAGSNEQFF.

The J gene is TRBJ1-1, the V gene TRBV7-9; D is uncertain. This CDR3 has 15 amino acids. The V and J ends lost 1 base and 4 bases respectively, with 13 bases between them. The germline CDR1 and CDR2 sequences are SEHNR and FQNEAQ (reference sequence). For the CDR3, the DNA is TGTGCCAGCAGCTTAGTCGCGGGTTCAGGCACTGAAGCTTTCTTT. It encodes CASSLVAGSGTEAFF.

The rearrangement joins TRBV30 to TRBJ1-1; D is possibly TRBD1 (5 bases). The CDR3 consists of 13 residues. CDR1 is GTSNPN and CDR2 is SVGIG in the germline V gene (reference sequence). The V gene lost 2 bases and the J gene lost 10 bases, with 17 bases spanning the gap. This CDR3 is CAWSFAGELLAFF. The CDR3 nucleotides are TGTGCCTGGAGTTTTGCGGGGGAACTCTTAGCTTTCTTT.

This clone was counted ten times or more. This chain connects TRBV7-2 to TRBJ2-5, with 7 bases lining up with TRBD2. Germline CDR1 reads SGHTA; CDR2 reads FQGNSA. Trimming removed 5 bases from V and 1 base from J; junction bases left unmatched: 4. CDR3 length equals 14 residues. CDR3 bases: TGTGCCAGCAGCCGGTCTAGCGGCCAAGAGACCCAGTACTTC. It translates to CASSRSSGQETQYF.

This sequence joins TRBV5-1 and TRBJ1-4; 7 nucleotides match TRBD1. Germline-derived CDR1 and CDR2 are SGHRS and YFSETQ. CDR3 length: 13 amino acids. Trimming took 7 bases from V and 8 from J; bases not matched to a gene: 8. CDR3 bases: TGCGCCAGCCGACAGGGCTCGCGGGAAAAACTGTTTTTT. This codes for CASRQGSREKLFF.

This chain links TRBV27 with TRBJ1-1; 8 positions match TRBD1. V lost 2 bases and J lost 4; bases outside the gene matches: 9. The germline V gene encodes CDR1 MNHEY and CDR2 SMNVEV (reference sequence). The CDR3 consists of 16 residues. CDR3 sequence reads: CASSLQGAGWRTEAFF. For the CDR3, the DNA is TGTGCCAGCAGTTTACAGGGGGCGGGATGGCGCACTGAAGCTTTCTTT.

In nucleotides, the CDR3 is TGTGCCAGCATTCTCTCCCCTGGGGCGGGAGAGGCGTACAATGAGCAGTTCTTC. Translating it yields CASILSPGAGEAYNEQFF. This chain connects TRBV27 to TRBJ2-1; 7 bases are shared with TRBD2. Germline CDR1 MNHEY, CDR2 SMNVEV (reference sequence). Germline trimming cut 7 bases from V and 4 bases from J; bases unmatched to any gene: 19. The CDR3 totals 18 residues.

The rearrangement joins TRBV9 to TRBJ2-1, with 9 positions matching TRBD1. Per germline, CDR1 SGDLS and CDR2 YYNGEE. The CDR3 contains 15 residues. J gave up 8 bases and V 4 bases, and 10 bases lay outside the gene matches. CDR3 in amino acids: CASSRTGDVWDEQFF. CDR3 sequence (DNA): TGTGCCAGCAGCCGGACAGGGGATGTTTGGGATGAGCAGTTCTTC.

This chain joins TRBV7-9 and TRBJ1-1; 8 bases are a match to TRBD1. CDR1 and CDR2 from the germline V gene are SEHNR and FQNEAQ (reference sequence). V lost 3 bases, J lost 0 bases, and 3 bases stayed unmatched. This CDR3 has 15 amino acids. In DNA, the CDR3 is TGTGCCAGCAGCTTGATGACAGGGGTGAACACTGAAGCTTTCTTT. Encoded protein: CASSLMTGVNTEAFF.

The chain links TRBV7-2 to TRBJ1-6; TRBD1 agrees at 7 bases. Per the germline V gene, CDR1 is SGHTA and CDR2 is FQGNSA. Unmatched junction bases numbered 10, after V lost 2 bases and J lost 9 bases. The CDR3 consists of 16 residues. CDR3 DNA sequence: TGTGCCAGCAGCTTATCGGGAGGGGGCGTTAGTTCACCCCTCCACTTT. It codes for CASSLSGGGVSSPLHF.

This clone was recorded once. No conserved phenylalanine or tryptophan is present at the end of the CDR3, so a read error is the likely explanation. Because the CDR3's place on the DNA is in doubt, the DNA is left out and the CDR3 is given as listed by TCRdb. The chain joins TRBV7-9 to TRBJ2-3; TRBD2, as called in the table, went unchecked against the DNA. The germline V gene has CDR1 SEHNR and CDR2 FQNEAQ (reference sequence). With termini counted, the CDR3 has 10 amino acids. CDR3 amino acids: CASSLGRRSG.